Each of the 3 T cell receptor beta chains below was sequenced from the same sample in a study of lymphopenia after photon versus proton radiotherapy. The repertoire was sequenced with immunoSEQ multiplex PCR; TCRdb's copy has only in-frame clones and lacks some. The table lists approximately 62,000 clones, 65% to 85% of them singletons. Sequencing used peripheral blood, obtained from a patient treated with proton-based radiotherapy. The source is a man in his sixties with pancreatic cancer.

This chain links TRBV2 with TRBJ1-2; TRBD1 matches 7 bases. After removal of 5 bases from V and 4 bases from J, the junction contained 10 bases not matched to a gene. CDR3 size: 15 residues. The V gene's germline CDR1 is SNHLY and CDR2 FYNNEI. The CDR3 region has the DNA TGTGCCAGCAGTCTGACGACAGGGTCCCTCTATGGCTACACCTTC. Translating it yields CASSLTTGSLYGYTF.

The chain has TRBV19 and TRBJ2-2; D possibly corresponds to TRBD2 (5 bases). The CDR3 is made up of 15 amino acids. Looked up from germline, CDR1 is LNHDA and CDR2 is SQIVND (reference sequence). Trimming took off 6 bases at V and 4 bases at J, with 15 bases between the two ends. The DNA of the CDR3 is TGTGCCAGTAGCACCCGATTAGGAGGCACCGGGGAGCTGTTTTTT. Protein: CASSTRLGGTGELFF.

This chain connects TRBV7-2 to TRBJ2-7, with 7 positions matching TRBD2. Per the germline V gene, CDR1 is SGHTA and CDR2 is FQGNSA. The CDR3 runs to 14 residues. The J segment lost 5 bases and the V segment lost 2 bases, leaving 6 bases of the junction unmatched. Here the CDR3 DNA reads TGTGCCAGCAGCTTATTTGGCCGGGGGGACGAGCAGTACTTC. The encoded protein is CASSLFGRGDEQYF.